This T cell receptor (beta chain) was sequenced during a study of cytomegalovirus exposure and HLA in healthy donors. The primer mix had 60 Vbeta and 13 Jbeta primers. Profiled with immunoSEQ multiplex PCR; TCRdb holds only in-frame clones, not every one. Of approximately 72,000 clones in the sample, around 70% were seen once. This clone occurred a few times. The V end lost 6 bases, the J end lost 2 bases, and 13 bases lay between the germline ends. This CDR3 region has 14 residues. CDR1 and CDR2 from the germline V gene are MDHEN and SYDVKM. The specimen was PBMCs. This chain uses TRBV28 with TRBJ1-1, with a possible D match to TRBD1 (5 bases). This receptor was taken from a man aged 40-49 years in good health and CMV-seropositive. The CDR3 DNA is TGTGCCAGCAGACCAAGACAGCGAAACACTGAAGCTTTCTTT. Residues: CASRPRQRNTEAFF.